One and the same sample provided the 23 T cell receptor beta chains below, sequenced in a study of T cells after yellow fever vaccination. TCRdb called the 5' RACE reads again in MiXCR, with one record for every CDR3 protein. The data hold about 630,000 distinct CDR3 sequences, with about 12% observed a single time. The specimen comprised PBMCs, sampled on the day of the yellow fever booster vaccination. These TCRs come from a man aged 30 to 39 who received the YFV17D yellow fever vaccine.

This clonotype was counted a few times. The genes are TRBV11-2 and TRBJ2-3; tentatively, D is TRBD2 (6 bases). The V gene lost 4 bases and the J gene lost 5 bases, with 16 bases spanning the gap. The germline gives CDR1 SGHAT, CDR2 FQNNGV. The CDR3 contains 15 residues. Here the CDR3 DNA reads TGTGCCAGCAGCTCGCCGGGAGACCTACGAGATACGCAGTATTTT. This codes for CASSSPGDLRDTQYF.

This clonotype was seen many times. This chain links TRBV18 with TRBJ2-3; the match to TRBD2 covers 8 bases. The CDR3 has 19 amino acids. The germline V gene encodes CDR1 KGHSH and CDR2 LQKENI. After removal of 0 bases from V and 0 bases from J, the junction contained 11 bases not matched to a gene. CDR3 DNA: TGTGCCAGCTCACCACCAGCAACTAGCGGAGCCCCTAGCACAGATACGCAGTATTTT. Translating gives CASSPPATSGAPSTDTQYF.

The chain is built from TRBV25-1 and TRBJ2-3, with D possibly TRBD1 on 6 matching bases. The V gene's germline CDR1 is MGHDK and CDR2 SYGVNS. This CDR3 spans 15 amino acids. Trimming cost V 2 bases and J 2 bases, with 11 bases left between them. CDR3 sequence: CASSEVDRLTDTQYF. The DNA for the CDR3 is TGTGCCAGCAGTGAAGTAGACAGGCTCACAGATACGCAGTATTTT. The whole variable domain, remainder taken from reference TRBV25-1 and TRBJ2-3, is EADIYQTPRYLVIGTGKKITLECSQTMGHDKMYWYQQDPGMELHLIHYSYGVNSTEKGDLSSESTVSRIRTEHFPLTLESARPSHTSQYLCASSEVDRLTDTQYFGPGTRLTVL.

CDR3 in DNA: TGTGCCATCAGTGCTGGGACAGGGGTTGAAAAACTGTTTTTT. Amino acid sequence: CAISAGTGVEKLFF. This chain links TRBV10-3 with TRBJ1-4, with 10 nucleotides matching TRBD1. The CDR3 sequence is 14 residues long. In germline, CDR1 is ENHRY, CDR2 SYGVKD. J lost 7 bases, V lost 4 bases, and 3 bases had no gene match.

This clonotype was detected a few times. The chain has TRBV5-1 and TRBJ1-1; the D is unclear. Germline loops: CDR1 SGHRS, CDR2 YFSETQ. The CDR3 totals 14 residues. V lost 3 bases, J lost 6 bases, and 15 bases lay in between. CDR3 loop: CASSWRESNAEAFF. In nucleotides, the CDR3 is TGCGCCAGCAGCTGGAGGGAATCTAACGCTGAAGCTTTCTTT.

Only a few counts were recorded for this clonotype. The chain is built from TRBV10-3 and TRBJ2-3; D not certain. Trimming left V 8 bases short and J 2 bases short, with 8 bases between. CDR3 length: 12 residues. Germline loops: CDR1 ENHRY, CDR2 SYGVKD. CDR3 sequence reads: CAILEDTDTQYF. As DNA, the CDR3 is TGTGCCATCCTAGAGGACACAGATACGCAGTATTTT.

This clonotype has only a few counts. This chain joins TRBV11-2 and TRBJ2-7; D might be TRBD1 (6 bases). The length of the CDR3 is 12 residues. V lost 7 bases and J lost 3, with 10 bases in between. CDR1 and CDR2 from the germline V gene are SGHAT and FQNNGV. DNA of the CDR3: TGTGCCAGCAAACAGGGTTTCTACGAGCAGTACTTC. This encodes CASKQGFYEQYF. Full variable domain (remainder filled in from reference TRBV11-2 and TRBJ2-7): EAGVAQSPRYKIIEKRQSVAFWCNPISGHATLYWYQQILGQGPKLLIQFQNNGVVDDSQLPKDRFSAERLKGVDSTLKIQPAKLEDSAVYLCASKQGFYEQYFGPGTRLTVT.

In this sample, this clonotype turned up a few times. This chain connects TRBV12-3 or TRBV12-4 to TRBJ2-7; D possibly corresponds to TRBD1 (6 bases). There are 17 residues in the CDR3. Trimming removed 7 bases from V and 2 bases from J, with 24 bases in between. The CDR3 reads CASMPSLRDRFTYEQYF. The CDR3 nucleotides read TGTGCCAGCATGCCTTCCCTGCGTGACAGGTTTACCTACGAGCAGTACTTC.

This clonotype was seen only a few times. The J gene is TRBJ1-2, the V gene TRBV3-1, with D possibly TRBD1 on 6 matching bases. V dropped 0 bases and J dropped 4 bases, with 12 bases sitting between them. Germline CDR1 and CDR2: LGHDT and YNNKEL (reference sequence). CDR3 length: 15 residues. CDR3 region: CASSQDDSGVYGYTF. The DNA of the CDR3 is TGTGCCAGCAGCCAAGATGATTCAGGGGTCTATGGCTACACCTTC.

This clonotype was counted only a few times. This rearrangement joins TRBV6-1 to TRBJ2-3; 8 bases fit TRBD2. After removal of 6 bases from V and 5 bases from J, the junction contained 7 bases not matched to a gene. This CDR3 has 14 amino acids. Germline assignment: CDR1 MNHNS and CDR2 SASEGT. The CDR3 bases are TGTGCCAGCAGGAGCGGGAGTCTTGGAGATACGCAGTATTTT. Encoded protein: CASRSGSLGDTQYF.

This clonotype occurred a few times. One junction end does not reproduce the germline sequence, and a read error may be involved. The CDR3 nucleotides are TGTGCTAGCAGCATGGGGTGGGGTGGCGAGCAGTACTTC. Translating it yields CASSMGWGGEQYF. The chain is built from TRBV7-7 and TRBJ2-7, with D hard to call. This CDR3 is built from 13 residues. Germline V gene lookup returns CDR1 SSHAT and CDR2 FNYEAQ (reference sequence). Complete variable domain (other parts from reference TRBV7-7 and TRBJ2-7): GAGVSQSPRYKVTKRGQDVTLRCDPISSHATLYWYQQALGQGPEFLTYFNYEAQPDKSGLPSDRFSAERPEGSISTLTIQRTEQRDSAMYRCASSMGWGGEQYFGPGTRLTVT.

This clonotype was counted a few times. The CDR3 here is CASTPGQVAYEQYF. CDR3 sequence (DNA): TGCGCCAGCACCCCGGGACAGGTTGCCTACGAGCAGTACTTC. The V gene is TRBV5-1, the J gene TRBJ2-7, with TRBD1 identical over 8 bases. J was trimmed by 2 bases and V by 6 bases; bases with no gene match: 7. CDR3 length: 14 residues. Germline V CDR1 and CDR2: SGHRS, YFSETQ.

The rearrangement uses TRBV7-9 and TRBJ2-5; TRBD2 matches 8 bases. Germline V gene lookup returns CDR1 SEHNR and CDR2 FQNEAQ (reference sequence). CDR3 size: 14 residues. V dropped 5 bases and J dropped 6; count of bases not matched to a gene: 8. This chain's CDR3 is CASSPPSGLKTQYF. Here the CDR3 DNA reads TGTGCCAGCAGCCCCCCTAGCGGGTTGAAGACCCAGTACTTC.

This clonotype was counted a few times. The genes are TRBV9 and TRBJ1-4, with D unresolved. The ends were cut back, 0 bases at V and 7 bases at J, with 13 bases in the middle. Germline V lookup: CDR1 SGDLS, CDR2 YYNGEE. This CDR3 has 15 residues. CDR3 nucleotide sequence: TGTGCCAGCAGCGTAGCTGCGGGTGGGCGTGAAAAACTGTTTTTT. It translates to CASSVAAGGREKLFF.

V is TRBV30 and J is TRBJ1-5; no definite D call. The CDR3 contains 14 residues. V was trimmed by 3 bases and J by 3 bases, leaving 12 bases between them. CDR1 GTSNPN and CDR2 SVGIG come from the germline V gene (reference sequence). In DNA, the CDR3 is TGTGCCTGGAGCTGGGGAGGTTACAATCAGCCCCAGCATTTT. Translation gives CAWSWGGYNQPQHF.

This clonotype was detected only a few times. V and J are TRBV6-2 or TRBV6-3 and TRBJ2-1; TRBD1 aligns across 8 bases. The germline V gene has CDR1 MNHEY and CDR2 SVGEGT. V lost 6 bases to trimming and J lost 9 bases; unmatched junction nucleotides: 7. The CDR3 consists of 13 residues. DNA of the CDR3: TGTGCCAGCAGACAGGGGGGATTGGGTGAGCAGTTCTTC. Residues: CASRQGGLGEQFF.

This clonotype was seen a few times. The V call is TRBV18, the J call TRBJ1-5; possibly TRBD1 for D (5 bases). The V and J ends lost 3 bases and 4 bases respectively, with 10 bases between them. This CDR3 contains 14 residues. CDR1 and CDR2 (germline): KGHSH, LQKENI. CDR3 DNA: TGTGCCAGCTCACCCTATGAGGGGAATCAGCCCCAGCATTTT. The encoded protein is CASSPYEGNQPQHF.

There are many counts of this clonotype. J is TRBJ1-1 and V is TRBV7-6; D not certain. The CDR3 length is 13 residues. CDR1 is SGHVS and CDR2 is FNYEAQ in the germline V gene. V lost 4 bases, J lost 4 bases, and 10 bases lay in between. CDR3 bases: TGTGCCAGCAGCTCATTGGTCGGCACTGAAGCTTTCTTT. Its translation is CASSSLVGTEAFF.

The CDR3 DNA sequence: TGTGCCAGTATAGCTGGGAACATTCAGTACTTC. Translated, it gives CASIAGNIQYF. This chain connects TRBV19 to TRBJ2-4; D remains unclear. Trimming removed 7 bases at V and 7 bases at J, with 8 bases between. Germline CDR1 LNHDA, CDR2 SQIVND (reference sequence). This CDR3 spans 11 amino acids.

This chain links TRBV12-3 or TRBV12-4 with TRBJ2-7; D might be TRBD1 (6 bases). V lost 8 bases and J lost 3, with 11 bases in between. This CDR3 is built from 12 residues. The CDR3 nucleotides are TGTGCCAGCGGGATAGGGGGCTACGAGCAGTACTTC. This encodes CASGIGGYEQYF.

Only one count was recorded for this clonotype. It may be a read error: a sequence one base away is much more abundant. The chain carries TRBV12-3 or TRBV12-4 and TRBJ2-1; no clear D gene. The CDR3 runs to 13 residues. Written as DNA, the CDR3 is TGTGCCAGCAGTTTAGGGCATCACAATGGGCAGTTCTTC. Amino acids: CASSLGHHNGQFF.

V is TRBV20-1 and J is TRBJ2-3; 9 bases agree with TRBD1. Germline trimming cut 6 bases from V and 4 bases from J; bases unmatched to any gene: 14. The length of the CDR3 is 16 residues. Germline CDR1 and CDR2: DFQATT and SNEGSKA (reference sequence). CDR3 DNA: TGCAGTGCAGAGCAACCGGGACAGGGATCAGCAGATACGCAGTATTTT. Protein product: CSAEQPGQGSADTQYF.

The chain carries TRBV6-2 or TRBV6-3 and TRBJ2-3; 7 nucleotides match TRBD2. The CDR3 extends over 15 amino acids. Germline V gives CDR1 MNHEY, CDR2 SVGEGT. The ends lost 5 bases at V and 2 bases at J; junction bases unmatched: 7. CDR3 sequence (DNA): TGTGCCAGCAGTCGGTCACTAGCGAACACAGATACGCAGTATTTT. Its translation is CASSRSLANTDTQYF.